The 9 T cell receptor beta chains below were found in one sample sequenced in a study of tissue T cells after allogeneic stem cell transplantation. Produced via immunoSEQ multiplex PCR; TCRdb's table is partial and in-frame only. The table records 3,500 or so clones, approximately 46% of them present only once. The sample's time point: mouse harvest day 14 after allogeneic transplant. Mouse grafts combined 10^7 T-cell-depleted bone marrow cells with 10^6 splenic CD5+ T cells. Input material: gut tissue. These receptors were taken from a female BALB/c mouse given C57BL/6 T cells with graft-versus-host disease after an allogeneic hematopoietic cell transplant.

As regards this clone: The gene symbols are mouse symbols. The read gets to within 1 residue of the CDR3 end, and the germline J gene fills in the rest. The rearrangement joins TRBV1 to TRBJ1-1; D is undetermined. Trimming took 2 bases from V and 0 from J, leaving 7 bases between them. Germline V lookup: CDR1 NSQYPW, CDR2 LRSPGD (reference sequence). This CDR3 is 14 amino acids long. CDR3 DNA, as far as it was read: TGCACCTGCAGTGCACGCAGTGCAAACACAGAAGTCTTC. Its protein is CTCSARSANTEVF. The CDR3 reads in full as CTCSARSANTEVFF.

Details on this clone: Gene names are the mouse ones. The read ends 1 residue before the CDR3 terminus; that terminus is restored from the germline J gene. The rearrangement links TRBV26 to TRBJ2-7; TRBD1 is a possible D gene (6 bases). This CDR3 has 17 amino acids. CDR1 is KGHPV and CDR2 is FQNQEV in the germline V gene (reference sequence). V lost 2 bases to trimming and J lost 3 bases, with 20 bases between them. The sequenced part of the CDR3 DNA is TGTGCCAGCAGTCTGGGCTATCACAGGGCGAGAATCTATGAACAGTAC. Translated, it gives CASSLGYHRARIYEQY. The entire CDR3 reads CASSLGYHRARIYEQYF.

On this clone itself: These gene names are mouse names. The read terminates 1 residue ahead of where the CDR3 ends, so the germline J gene completes it. This chain joins TRBV26 and TRBJ2-3, with 10 bases matching TRBD2. The CDR3 consists of 15 residues. Germline CDR1 and CDR2: KGHPV and FQNQEV (reference sequence). J lost 4 bases, V lost 3 bases, and 4 bases had no gene match. CDR3: CASSLPGLGTETLYF. The sequenced CDR3 bases are TGTGCCAGCAGTCTCCCGGGACTGGGGACAGAAACGCTGTAT.

As regards this clone: Germline and genes: mouse. From the germline J gene comes the end of the CDR3, since the read stops 1 residue before it. The J gene is TRBJ2-7, the V gene TRBV26; 9 bases line up with TRBD1. Trimming removed 3 bases from V and 4 bases from J; junction bases left unmatched: 1. Germline assignment: CDR1 KGHPV and CDR2 FQNQEV (reference sequence). CDR3 length: 13 amino acids. CDR3 in amino acids: CASSLGTGYEQYF. CDR3 bases read: TGTGCCAGCAGTCTAGGGACAGGGTATGAACAGTAC.

Regarding this clone: The listed genes are named as in mouse. The CDR3 end is not reached by the read, which stops 1 residue before it; the germline J gene fills it in. J is TRBJ2-7 and V is TRBV3; TRBD2 matches at 11 bases. Germline V lookup: CDR1 SNHLY, CDR2 FYNGKV (reference sequence). The CDR3 covers 13 residues. Trimming took 4 bases from V and 6 from J; bases not matched to a gene: 2. The sequenced part of the CDR3 DNA is TGTGCCAGCAGCTCACTGGGGGGGCTTGAACAGTAC. Its translation: CASSSLGGLEQY. In full, the CDR3 reads CASSSLGGLEQYF. The complete variable domain, with remaining parts taken from reference TRBV3 and TRBJ2-7, reads GPKVLQIPSHQIIDMGQMVTLNCDPVSNHLYFYWYKQILGQQMEFLVNFYNGKVMEKSKLFKDQFSVERPDGSYFTLKIQPTALEDSAVYFCASSSLGGLEQYFGPGTRLTVL.

To note about this clone: The genes are named according to mouse. The CDR3 end lies 1 residue beyond the end of the read and is filled in from the germline J gene. The V gene is TRBV26, the J gene TRBJ2-2; no definite D call. This CDR3 contains 14 residues. The ends were cut back, 1 base at V and 1 base at J, with 4 bases in the middle. Germline V gene lookup returns CDR1 KGHPV and CDR2 FQNQEV (reference sequence). The sequenced part of the CDR3 DNA is TGTGCCAGCAGTCTGTGGGAAAACACCGGGCAGCTCTAC. Amino acids: CASSLWENTGQLY. The full CDR3 protein reads CASSLWENTGQLYF.

In its sample, this clone was seen once. Gene and germline names: mouse. The CDR3 end is not reached by the read, which stops 1 residue before it; the germline J gene fills it in. The V gene is TRBV16, the J gene TRBJ2-4; a weak D match, TRBD2 (6 bases). The CDR3 length is 14 residues. V gave up 3 bases and J gave up 1 base, with 8 bases separating them. In germline, CDR1 is SGHSA, CDR2 FRNQAP. CDR3 residues: CASSFNWGQNTLYF. CDR3 DNA, as far as it was read: TGTGCAAGCAGCTTCAACTGGGGTCAAAACACCTTGTAC.

Points on this clone: The listed genes are named as in mouse. The CDR3 goes on 1 residue after the read ends, and that part is filled in from the germline J gene. The rearrangement joins TRBV12-1 to TRBJ1-4; TRBD1 might be the D (5 bases). The CDR3 length is 13 residues. Deletions cut 2 bases from V and 4 bases from J, with 7 bases between. Per the germline V gene, CDR1 is SGHSN and CDR2 is HYEKVE. Partial CDR3 DNA: TGTGCCAGCTCTCGAGACAGCAACGAAAGATTATTT. It is translated as CASSRDSNERLF. The whole CDR3 sequence is CASSRDSNERLFF.

This clone came up a few times. Gene names denote mouse genes. Sequencing ends 1 residue short of the CDR3 end; the germline J gene provides the rest. The chain carries TRBV23 and TRBJ1-2; TRBD1 was called by the table and not checked on the DNA. Germline V CDR1 and CDR2: KGHTA, FQNQQP. The CDR3 is made up of 12 amino acids. CDR3: CSSSRGDSDYTF. The sequenced CDR3 bases are TGCTCCAGCAGTCGAGGGGACTCCGACTACACC.